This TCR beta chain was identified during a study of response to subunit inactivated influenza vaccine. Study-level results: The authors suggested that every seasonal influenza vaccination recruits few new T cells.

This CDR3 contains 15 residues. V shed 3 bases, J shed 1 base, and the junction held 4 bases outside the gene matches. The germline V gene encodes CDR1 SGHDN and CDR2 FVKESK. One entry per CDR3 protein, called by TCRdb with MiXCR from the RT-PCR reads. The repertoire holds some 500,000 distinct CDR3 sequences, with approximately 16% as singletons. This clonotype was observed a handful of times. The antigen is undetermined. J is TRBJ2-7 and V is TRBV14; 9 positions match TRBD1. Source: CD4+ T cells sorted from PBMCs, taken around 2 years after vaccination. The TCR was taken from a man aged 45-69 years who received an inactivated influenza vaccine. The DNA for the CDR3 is TGTGCCAGCAGCCAGTCGGGACAGGGATCCTACGAGCAGTACTTC. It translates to CASSQSGQGSYEQYF.